A selection of T cell receptor beta chains follows, all from one sample in a study of cytomegalovirus exposure and HLA in healthy donors. Some clones are missing from TCRdb's copy, which holds only in-frame ones; the method was immunoSEQ multiplex PCR. The sample has about 170,000 clones; 73% are singletons. The source material was PBMCs. The receptors originated from a woman aged 18-30 years in good health and CMV-seropositive. The CDR3 runs from the conserved cysteine through the conserved F or W. The order of the fields is D gene, clone size, J gene, V gene, CDR3 protein, CDR3 DNA. A D gene is named only where the DNA matches it firmly. Size is omitted from some rows. Given values are once, few, many or a class for expanded clones.

>TRBD1|NA|TRBJ1-1|TRBV5-6
CASRGTGGMNTEAFF
TGTGCCAGCAGGGGGACAGGGGGAATGAACACTGAAGCTTTCTTT
>TRBD1|NA|TRBJ1-4|TRBV18
CASSPTGPGQRNEKLFF
TGTGCCAGCTCACCAACGGGTCCGGGACAGAGAAATGAAAAACTGTTTTTT
>NA|NA|TRBJ2-5|TRBV7-9
CASSPLSSQETQYF
TGTGCCAGCAGCCCCCTTTCTAGCCAAGAGACCCAGTACTTC
>TRBD2|NA|TRBJ2-7|TRBV10-3
CAISVSGDSSYEQYF
TGTGCCATCAGTGTTAGCGGGGATAGCTCCTACGAGCAGTACTTC
>TRBD2|NA|TRBJ2-2|TRBV4-2
CASSQDRSGVNTGELFF
TGTGCCAGCAGCCAAGATCGAAGCGGGGTGAACACCGGGGAGCTGTTTTTT
>TRBD2|NA|TRBJ2-5|TRBV5-4
CASSLGSGGAWETQYF
TGTGCCAGCAGCTTGGGGAGCGGGGGGGCGTGGGAGACCCAGTACTTC
>NA|once|TRBJ1-3|TRBV18
CASSKDLSSGNTIYF
TGTGCCAGCTCAAAGGACTTGAGTTCTGGAAACACCATATATTTT
>TRBD2|few|TRBJ2-2|TRBV28
CATAGGGTGELFF
TGTGCCACTGCGGGGGGCGGTACCGGGGAGCTGTTTTTT
>TRBD1|NA|TRBJ1-3|TRBV7-9
CASSLSPPRRGLRNTIYF
TGTGCCAGCAGCTTATCCCCCCCCCGGAGGGGGCTAAGGAACACCATATATTTT
>NA|few|TRBJ2-3|TRBV6-5
CASSYAGYSTDTQYF
TGTGCCAGCAGTTACGCGGGGTATAGCACAGATACGCAGTATTTT
>NA|NA|TRBJ1-6|TRBV7-3
CASSRGIWSPLHF
TGTGCCAGCAGTCGGGGGATATGGTCACCCCTCCACTTT
>NA|NA|TRBJ1-5|TRBV4-1
CASSNTNSNQPQHF
TGCGCCAGCAGCAATACAAATAGCAATCAGCCCCAGCATTTT
>TRBD1|NA|TRBJ2-7|TRBV2
CASLWGPGQTYEQYF
TGTGCCAGCTTGTGGGGTCCGGGACAGACCTACGAGCAGTACTTC
>NA|NA|TRBJ2-1|TRBV30
CAWSTGGSSYNEQFF
TGTGCCTGGAGCACTGGGGGGAGCTCCTACAATGAGCAGTTCTTC
>NA|few|TRBJ1-1|TRBV7-7
CASSPLLQGQNTEAFF
TGTGCTAGCAGCCCTTTGTTGCAGGGTCAGAACACTGAAGCTTTCTTT
>NA|NA|TRBJ2-3|TRBV21-1
CASSTQGLVDFFLDTQYF
TGTGCCAGCAGTACCCAGGGACTAGTGGACTTTTTTTTGGATACGCAGTATTTT
>NA|NA|TRBJ2-2|TRBV27
CASTSLGLQVFGELFF
TGTGCCAGCACCTCGTTAGGGTTACAGGTTTTCGGGGAGCTGTTTTTT
>TRBD2|NA|TRBJ2-3|TRBV9
CASSKSGGASADTQYF
TGTGCCAGCAGCAAAAGCGGGGGGGCCTCCGCAGATACGCAGTATTTT
>NA|NA|TRBJ1-1|TRBV29-1
CSAGGGMNTEAFF
TGCAGCGCCGGGGGGGGGATGAACACTGAAGCTTTCTTT
>TRBD1|NA|TRBJ2-7|TRBV6-4
CASLGQGLGQYF
TGTGCCAGCTTAGGACAGGGACTTGGGCAGTACTTC
>NA|NA|TRBJ1-6|TRBV7-9
CASSPLGSNSPLHF
TGTGCCAGCAGCCCGCTCGGGTCGAATTCACCCCTCCACTTT
>TRBD2|NA|TRBJ2-5|TRBV9
CASSPQTSLETQYF
TGTGCCAGCAGCCCACAGACTAGCTTAGAGACCCAGTACTTC
>TRBD1|once|TRBJ2-7|TRBV6-6
CASSYEGQGVYEQYF
TGTGCCAGCAGTTACGAGGGACAGGGGGTGTACGAGCAGTACTTC
>NA|NA|TRBJ2-5|TRBV7-2
CASSLGLVETQYF
TGTGCCAGCAGCTTAGGACTAGTGGAGACCCAGTACTTC
>NA|NA|TRBJ2-2|TRBV2
CASTINPGYLSGELFF
TGTGCCAGCACCATCAACCCGGGGTATCTCTCCGGGGAGCTGTTTTTT
>TRBD1|NA|TRBJ2-4|TRBV6-1
CATQPGQTAKNIQYF
TGTGCCACTCAACCGGGACAGACGGCCAAAAACATTCAGTACTTC
>NA|NA|TRBJ1-2|TRBV4-1
CASSQTQTNYGYTF
TGCGCCAGCAGCCAAACACAAACTAACTATGGCTACACCTTC
>NA|NA|TRBJ1-1|TRBV7-9
CASSLAQGNTEAFF
TGTGCCAGCAGCTTAGCCCAGGGGAACACTGAAGCTTTCTTT
>TRBD1|few|TRBJ2-1|TRBV5-6
CASAYRPQGKEFF
TGTGCCAGCGCCTACCGACCACAGGGGAAAGAGTTCTTC
>TRBD2|NA|TRBJ2-5|TRBV5-1
CASRGLAGALETQYF
TGCGCCAGCAGGGGACTAGCGGGGGCGTTGGAGACCCAGTACTTC
>NA|NA|TRBJ2-7|TRBV19
CASSIGEVSGFPYEQYF
TGTGCCAGTAGTATAGGGGAGGTTAGCGGCTTCCCCTACGAGCAGTACTTC
>TRBD1|NA|TRBJ1-5|TRBV30
CAWRRTGGNQPQHF
TGTGCCTGGAGAAGGACAGGGGGCAATCAGCCCCAGCATTTT
>TRBD1|NA|TRBJ2-1|TRBV2
CASSYRTGWGSNEQFF
TGTGCCAGCAGTTATCGGACAGGTTGGGGTTCGAATGAGCAGTTCTTC
>TRBD2|few|TRBJ2-1|TRBV28
CASKVLAGYNEQFF
TGTGCCAGCAAGGTTCTAGCGGGTTACAATGAGCAGTTCTTC
>NA|NA|TRBJ1-5|TRBV7-8
CASSLEGVQPQHF
TGTGCCAGCAGCTTAGAGGGGGTTCAGCCCCAGCATTTT
>NA|NA|TRBJ1-5|TRBV5-6
CASSPMRGNQPQHF
TGTGCCAGCAGCCCCATGAGGGGGAATCAGCCCCAGCATTTT
>NA|NA|TRBJ1-2|TRBV7-8
CASSIGGGRDGYTF
TGTGCCAGCAGCATAGGTGGGGGCAGGGATGGCTACACCTTC
>TRBD1|NA|TRBJ1-6|TRBV7-2
CASSLGTGNSPLYF
TGTGCCAGCAGCTTAGGGACAGGAAACTCACCCCTCTACTTT
>NA|few|TRBJ2-7|TRBV27
CASSLRGSFEYEQYF
TGTGCCAGCAGTTTAAGGGGAAGTTTCGAATACGAGCAGTACTTC
>NA|NA|TRBJ2-7|TRBV2
CASSRSYEQYF
TGTGCCAGCTCCCGTTCCTACGAGCAGTACTTC
>TRBD1|NA|TRBJ2-3|TRBV11-1
CASSSTYRGGADTQYF
TGTGCCAGCAGCTCCACCTACAGGGGTGGTGCAGATACGCAGTATTTT
>TRBD1|NA|TRBJ2-1|TRBV6-1
CASRGQGNEQFF
TGTGCCAGCAGGGGACAGGGTAATGAGCAGTTCTTC
>NA|few|TRBJ1-1|TRBV2
CATRVGSEAFF
TGTGCCACCAGGGTCGGGAGTGAAGCTTTCTTT
>NA|NA|TRBJ2-3|TRBV9
CASSLRGALVGDTQYF
TGTGCCAGCAGCCTCAGGGGAGCCCTGGTCGGAGATACGCAGTATTTT
>TRBD1|NA|TRBJ2-7|TRBV27
CASSLSRGQVLEQYF
TGTGCCAGCAGTTTATCGCGGGGACAGGTCCTCGAGCAGTACTTC
>TRBD2|NA|TRBJ2-1|TRBV7-2
CASSFESGSYNEQFF
TGTGCCAGCAGCTTCGAAAGCGGGAGCTACAATGAGCAGTTCTTC
>TRBD1|NA|TRBJ2-5|TRBV7-9
CASSTPKTGLETQYF
TGTGCCAGCAGCACACCCAAGACAGGGTTGGAGACCCAGTACTTC
>TRBD1|NA|TRBJ1-2|TRBV2
CASSAQGAEGGYTF
TGTGCCAGCAGTGCCCAGGGGGCCGAAGGTGGCTACACCTTC